Listed below are T cell receptor beta chains from one sample, sequenced in a study of T cells in Graves' hyperthyroidism and ophthalmopathy. In TCRdb, the multiplex PCR reads were re-called with MiXCR into one record per CDR3 protein. This sample has hundreds of thousands of distinct CDR3 sequences; roughly a sixth occur once, and the top ten carry approximately 3.5%. Source material: blood. The receptors were gathered from a woman aged 40 to 50 with Graves' ophthalmopathy. Both conserved end residues are part of each CDR3. D genes are given only for firm matches. Size values are once, few and many counts, or a class for expanded clones, and some rows have none.

clone size: -
D gene: -
V gene: TRBV7-2
J gene: TRBJ2-3
CDR3 DNA: TGTGCCAGCAGCCGGAGGGTTTTTCGCACAGATACGCAGTATTTT
CDR3 protein: CASSRRVFRTDTQYF

clone size: -
D gene: -
V gene: TRBV7-9
J gene: TRBJ1-5
CDR3 DNA: TGTGCCAGCAGCTTAGCGCGTGGGGATCGCCAGCATTTT
CDR3 protein: CASSLARGDRQHF

clone size: -
D gene: TRBD2
V gene: TRBV11-1
J gene: TRBJ2-1
CDR3 DNA: TGTGCCAGCAGCGTCCAACTAGCGGGGGAAATAAATGAGCAGTTCTTC
CDR3 protein: CASSVQLAGEINEQFF

clone size: many
D gene: TRBD2
V gene: TRBV30
J gene: TRBJ2-3
CDR3 DNA: TGTGCCTGGAGTGTACAACTAGCGAAATACGATACGCAGTATTTT
CDR3 protein: CAWSVQLAKYDTQYF

clone size: many
D gene: TRBD2
V gene: TRBV5-1
J gene: TRBJ2-1
CDR3 DNA: TGCGCCAGCAGCTTGGAACTAGCGGGAGGGCCGGGGGATGAGCAGTTCTTC
CDR3 protein: CASSLELAGGPGDEQFF

clone size: few
D gene: -
V gene: TRBV19
J gene: TRBJ1-4
CDR3 DNA: TGTGCCAGTAGTCCTTCACAGCATGCAACTAATGAAAAACTGTTTTTT
CDR3 protein: CASSPSQHATNEKLFF

clone size: many
D gene: TRBD1
V gene: TRBV30
J gene: TRBJ1-2
CDR3 DNA: TGTGCCATCCGGACAGGGCCGGGATATGGCTACACCTTC
CDR3 protein: CAIRTGPGYGYTF

clone size: -
D gene: TRBD2
V gene: TRBV27
J gene: TRBJ2-7
CDR3 DNA: TGTGCCAGCAGTTTAGCTAGCGGGGCCTACAAGCAGTACTTC
CDR3 protein: CASSLASGAYKQYF

clone size: many
D gene: TRBD1
V gene: TRBV27
J gene: TRBJ1-1
CDR3 DNA: TGTGCCAGCAGGACCGCTGGACAGGGGAAAATGAACACTGAAGCTTTCTTT
CDR3 protein: CASRTAGQGKMNTEAFF

clone size: -
D gene: TRBD1
V gene: TRBV7-2
J gene: TRBJ1-6
CDR3 DNA: TGTGCCAGCAGCGCCACCGGGACAGGGAGCTTTAATTCACCCCTCCACTTT
CDR3 protein: CASSATGTGSFNSPLHF

clone size: many
D gene: -
V gene: TRBV28
J gene: TRBJ2-2
CDR3 DNA: TGTGCCAGCAGTTACACCGGGGAGCTGTTTTTT
CDR3 protein: CASSYTGELFF

clone size: few
D gene: TRBD2
V gene: TRBV4-1
J gene: TRBJ2-7
CDR3 DNA: TGCGCCAGCAGCCGAATAGCGGGGACCTCCTACGAGCAGTACTTC
CDR3 protein: CASSRIAGTSYEQYF

clone size: -
D gene: TRBD2
V gene: TRBV6-1
J gene: TRBJ2-1
CDR3 DNA: TGTGCCAGCAGGATTCGGCGGGAGGGGGTTGAGCAGTTCTTC
CDR3 protein: CASRIRREGVEQFF

clone size: -
D gene: -
V gene: TRBV7-6
J gene: TRBJ2-7
CDR3 DNA: TGTGCCAGCAGCGGACAGACGAGCTCCTACGAGCAGTACTTC
CDR3 protein: CASSGQTSSYEQYF

clone size: many
D gene: TRBD1
V gene: TRBV7-6
J gene: TRBJ1-6
CDR3 DNA: TGTGCCAGCAGCCCGGGGACAGGGTATAATTCACCCCTCCACTTT
CDR3 protein: CASSPGTGYNSPLHF

clone size: -
D gene: -
V gene: TRBV12-3/TRBV12-4
J gene: TRBJ1-3
CDR3 DNA: TGTGCCAGCAGTGCCTCACAGGGTGGGAACACCATATATTTT
CDR3 protein: CASSASQGGNTIYF

clone size: many
D gene: -
V gene: TRBV11-2
J gene: TRBJ1-5
CDR3 DNA: TGTGCCAGCAGCCTAGACTTATATCAGCCCCAGCATTTT
CDR3 protein: CASSLDLYQPQHF

clone size: many
D gene: -
V gene: TRBV6-1
J gene: TRBJ1-1
CDR3 DNA: TGTGCCAGCAACAGCATGAACACTGAAGCTTTCTTT
CDR3 protein: CASNSMNTEAFF

clone size: many
D gene: TRBD1
V gene: TRBV6-1
J gene: TRBJ2-6
CDR3 DNA: TGTGCCAGCAGGGGCGGGACAGGGAGTGATCGGCAATCCTCCGGGGCCAACGTCCTGACTTTC
CDR3 protein: CASRGGTGSDRQSSGANVLTF

clone size: -
D gene: -
V gene: TRBV20-1
J gene: TRBJ2-4
CDR3 DNA: TGCAGTGCTAGAGATCTCCGAGCGATCGCCAAAAACATTCAGTACTTC
CDR3 protein: CSARDLRAIAKNIQYF

clone size: -
D gene: TRBD2
V gene: TRBV7-9
J gene: TRBJ2-3
CDR3 DNA: TGTGCCAGCAGGCATAGCGGGGGGGCCTTAGATACGCAGTATTTT
CDR3 protein: CASRHSGGALDTQYF

clone size: many
D gene: -
V gene: TRBV28
J gene: TRBJ1-5
CDR3 DNA: TGTGCCAGCGGAAAGACGTTCCCGGTGAATCAGCCCCAGCATTTT
CDR3 protein: CASGKTFPVNQPQHF

clone size: -
D gene: -
V gene: TRBV15
J gene: TRBJ1-1
CDR3 DNA: TGTGCCACCAGCAGAGATCGGGGGGGGGCCAGAAACACTGAAGCTTTCTTT
CDR3 protein: CATSRDRGGARNTEAFF

clone size: few
D gene: -
V gene: TRBV7-2
J gene: TRBJ2-3
CDR3 DNA: TGTGCCAGCAGCCCAGACAGGCCAGATACGCAGTATTTT
CDR3 protein: CASSPDRPDTQYF

clone size: many
D gene: TRBD2
V gene: TRBV27
J gene: TRBJ2-7
CDR3 DNA: TGTGCCAGCAGTGCTAGACTAGCTAACGACGAGCAGTACTTC
CDR3 protein: CASSARLANDEQYF

clone size: few
D gene: TRBD1
V gene: TRBV4-1
J gene: TRBJ1-1
CDR3 DNA: TGCGCCAGCAGCCATGATTCAGGGGGCACTGAAGCTCTCTTT
CDR3 protein: CASSHDSGGTEALF

clone size: -
D gene: -
V gene: TRBV25-1
J gene: TRBJ2-5
CDR3 DNA: TGTGCCAGCAGTGTTTACCTCGGGGGGCAGGAGACCCAGTACTTC
CDR3 protein: CASSVYLGGQETQYF

clone size: -
D gene: TRBD1
V gene: TRBV6-1
J gene: TRBJ1-6
CDR3 DNA: TGTGCCAGCAGTCCGGACAGGGACCGTTCACCCCTCCACTTT
CDR3 protein: CASSPDRDRSPLHF

clone size: -
D gene: -
V gene: TRBV6-1
J gene: TRBJ1-5
CDR3 DNA: TGTGCCAGTGTTCAGGGCAATCAGCCCCAGCATTTT
CDR3 protein: CASVQGNQPQHF

clone size: few
D gene: -
V gene: TRBV12-5
J gene: TRBJ2-5
CDR3 DNA: TGTGCTAGTGGTTTGGGCCGGGGGCCCCAAGAGACCCAGTACTTC
CDR3 protein: CASGLGRGPQETQYF

clone size: few
D gene: -
V gene: TRBV6-1
J gene: TRBJ2-7
CDR3 DNA: TGTGCCACCGGAAGATATACCCGGGACGAGCAGTACTTC
CDR3 protein: CATGRYTRDEQYF

clone size: -
D gene: -
V gene: TRBV9
J gene: TRBJ2-1
CDR3 DNA: TGTGCCAGCAGCGTAGGGGTGGCGGGCGTAAATGAGCAGTTCTTC
CDR3 protein: CASSVGVAGVNEQFF

clone size: -
D gene: -
V gene: TRBV7-9
J gene: TRBJ2-1
CDR3 DNA: TGTGCCAGCAGCAACAGGGATAGCTCCTACAATGAGCAGTTCTTC
CDR3 protein: CASSNRDSSYNEQFF

clone size: few
D gene: -
V gene: TRBV6-1
J gene: TRBJ1-1
CDR3 DNA: TGTGCCAGCAGTGAGAGGGGAGCTTTCTTT
CDR3 protein: CASSERGAFF

clone size: many
D gene: -
V gene: TRBV5-1
J gene: TRBJ2-7
CDR3 DNA: TGCGCCAGCAGTTACGCCGTTGGCTCCTACGAGCAGTACTTC
CDR3 protein: CASSYAVGSYEQYF

clone size: many
D gene: -
V gene: TRBV6-1
J gene: TRBJ1-2
CDR3 DNA: TGTGCCAGCAGGAGCCCGGGACTCTACAACTATGGCTACACCTTC
CDR3 protein: CASRSPGLYNYGYTF

clone size: -
D gene: TRBD1
V gene: TRBV6-2/TRBV6-3
J gene: TRBJ1-1
CDR3 DNA: TGTGCCAGCAGCGACGACAGGGCACCCCTGAACACTGAAGCTTTCTTT
CDR3 protein: CASSDDRAPLNTEAFF

clone size: few
D gene: -
V gene: TRBV14
J gene: TRBJ1-3
CDR3 DNA: TGTGCCAGCAGCCACCTCAACAGCGGAAACACCATATATTTT
CDR3 protein: CASSHLNSGNTIYF

clone size: few
D gene: TRBD2
V gene: TRBV5-1
J gene: TRBJ2-7
CDR3 DNA: TGCGCCAGCAGCTTGGCCGGACTAGCAGACTACGAGCAGTACTTC
CDR3 protein: CASSLAGLADYEQYF

clone size: many
D gene: -
V gene: TRBV12-3/TRBV12-4
J gene: TRBJ2-7
CDR3 DNA: TGTGCCAGCAGAAGGGGCGCGGGGGAGCAGTACTTC
CDR3 protein: CASRRGAGEQYF

clone size: -
D gene: -
V gene: TRBV19
J gene: TRBJ1-2
CDR3 DNA: TGTGCCAGTAGTATCCTAGGACACCAGAACAACTATGGCTACACCTTC
CDR3 protein: CASSILGHQNNYGYTF

clone size: -
D gene: -
V gene: TRBV29-1
J gene: TRBJ2-1
CDR3 DNA: TGCAGCCTCCGTTACCGGTATGAGCAGTTCTTC
CDR3 protein: CSLRYRYEQFF

clone size: many
D gene: -
V gene: TRBV3-1
J gene: TRBJ2-5
CDR3 DNA: TGTGCCAGCAGCGCTCGAAGGACAGTCCAAGAGACCCAGTACTTC
CDR3 protein: CASSARRTVQETQYF

clone size: many
D gene: -
V gene: TRBV13
J gene: TRBJ1-1
CDR3 DNA: TGTGCCAGCAGCTTAGGTTTTGGGGTTGGAAACACTGAAGCTTTCTTT
CDR3 protein: CASSLGFGVGNTEAFF

clone size: many
D gene: TRBD2
V gene: TRBV7-2
J gene: TRBJ2-5
CDR3 DNA: TGTGCCAGCAGCTCCACTAGCGGGGGAGTCCTAGAGACCCAGTACTTC
CDR3 protein: CASSSTSGGVLETQYF

clone size: -
D gene: -
V gene: TRBV20-1
J gene: TRBJ1-5
CDR3 DNA: TGCAGTGCTGCGGGGGGGGACGGAGAGTATAGCAATCAGCCCCAGCATTTT
CDR3 protein: CSAAGGDGEYSNQPQHF

clone size: few
D gene: -
V gene: TRBV6-2/TRBV6-3
J gene: TRBJ1-4
CDR3 DNA: TGTGCCAGCAGTTACCGACAGAGGTCTGAAAAACTGTTTTTT
CDR3 protein: CASSYRQRSEKLFF

clone size: many
D gene: -
V gene: TRBV20-1
J gene: TRBJ1-6
CDR3 DNA: TGCAGTGCTAGGATGGGTAACGGTTCACCCCTCCACTTT
CDR3 protein: CSARMGNGSPLHF

clone size: -
D gene: TRBD1
V gene: TRBV7-2
J gene: TRBJ1-5
CDR3 DNA: TGTGCCAGCAGCTTAGGGACAGGGAGCCGTCAGCCCCAGCATTTT
CDR3 protein: CASSLGTGSRQPQHF